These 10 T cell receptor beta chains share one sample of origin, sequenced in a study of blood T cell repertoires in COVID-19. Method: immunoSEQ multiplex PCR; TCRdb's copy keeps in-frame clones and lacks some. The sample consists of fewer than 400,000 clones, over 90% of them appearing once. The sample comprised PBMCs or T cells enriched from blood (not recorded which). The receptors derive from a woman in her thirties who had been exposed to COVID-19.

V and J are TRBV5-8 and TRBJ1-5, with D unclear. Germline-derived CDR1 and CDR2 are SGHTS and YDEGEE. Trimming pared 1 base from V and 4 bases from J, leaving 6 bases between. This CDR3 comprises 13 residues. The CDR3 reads CASSLFSNQPQHF. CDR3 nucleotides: TGTGCCAGCAGCTTGTTCAGTAATCAGCCCCAGCATTTT.

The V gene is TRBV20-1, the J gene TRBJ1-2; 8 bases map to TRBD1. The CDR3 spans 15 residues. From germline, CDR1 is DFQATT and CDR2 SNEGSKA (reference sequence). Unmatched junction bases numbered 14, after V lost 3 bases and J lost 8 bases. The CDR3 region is CSASRGQGTSFGYTF. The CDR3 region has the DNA TGCAGTGCTAGTCGAGGACAGGGCACCTCCTTCGGCTACACCTTC.

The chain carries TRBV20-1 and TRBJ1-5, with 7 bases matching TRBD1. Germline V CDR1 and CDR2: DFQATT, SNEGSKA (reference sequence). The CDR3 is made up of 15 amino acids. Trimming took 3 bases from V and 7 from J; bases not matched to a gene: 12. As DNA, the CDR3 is TGCAGTGCTAGTTATACAGGGGCGAAGAGACAGCCCCAGCATTTT. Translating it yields CSASYTGAKRQPQHF.

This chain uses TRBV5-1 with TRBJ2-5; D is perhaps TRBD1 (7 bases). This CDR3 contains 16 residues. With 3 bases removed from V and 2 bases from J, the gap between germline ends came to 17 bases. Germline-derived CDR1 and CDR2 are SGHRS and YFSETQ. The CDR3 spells CASSWGDRREQETQYF. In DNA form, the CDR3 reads TGCGCCAGCAGCTGGGGGGACAGACGGGAGCAAGAGACCCAGTACTTC.

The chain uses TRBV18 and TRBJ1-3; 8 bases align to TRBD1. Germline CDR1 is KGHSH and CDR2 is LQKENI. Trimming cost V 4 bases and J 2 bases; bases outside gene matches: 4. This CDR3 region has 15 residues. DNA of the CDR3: TGTGCCAGCTCACAGATGGGACAGGCTGGAAACACCATATATTTT. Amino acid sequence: CASSQMGQAGNTIYF.

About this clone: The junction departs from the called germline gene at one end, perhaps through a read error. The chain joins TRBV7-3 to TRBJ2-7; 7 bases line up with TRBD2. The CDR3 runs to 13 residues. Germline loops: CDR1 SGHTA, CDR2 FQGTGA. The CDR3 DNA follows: TGTGCCAGCAGCCCCGAGCGGGGTCTCCTCTTGGACTTC. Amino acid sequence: CASSPERGLLLDF.

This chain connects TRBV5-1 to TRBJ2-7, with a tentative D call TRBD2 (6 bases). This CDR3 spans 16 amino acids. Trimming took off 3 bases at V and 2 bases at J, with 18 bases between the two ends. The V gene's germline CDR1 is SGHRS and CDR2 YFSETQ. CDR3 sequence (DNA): TGCGCCAGCAGCTCGGGGACTGGGGAACCTCCCTACGAGCAGTACTTC. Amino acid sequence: CASSSGTGEPPYEQYF.

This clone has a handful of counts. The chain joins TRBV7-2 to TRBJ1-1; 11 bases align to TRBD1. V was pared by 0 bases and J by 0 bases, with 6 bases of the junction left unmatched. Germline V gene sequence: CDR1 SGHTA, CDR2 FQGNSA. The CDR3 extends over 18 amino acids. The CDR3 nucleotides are TGTGCCAGCAGCTTAGCAAGGACAGGGGGCCTACTGAACACTGAAGCTTTCTTT. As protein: CASSLARTGGLLNTEAFF.

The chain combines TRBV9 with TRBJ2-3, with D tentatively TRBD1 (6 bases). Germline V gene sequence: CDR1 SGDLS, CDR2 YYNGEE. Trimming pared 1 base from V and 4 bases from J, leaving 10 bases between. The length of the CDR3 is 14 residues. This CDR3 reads CASSVLRGSDTQYF. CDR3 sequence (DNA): TGTGCCAGCAGCGTACTCAGGGGTTCAGATACGCAGTATTTT.

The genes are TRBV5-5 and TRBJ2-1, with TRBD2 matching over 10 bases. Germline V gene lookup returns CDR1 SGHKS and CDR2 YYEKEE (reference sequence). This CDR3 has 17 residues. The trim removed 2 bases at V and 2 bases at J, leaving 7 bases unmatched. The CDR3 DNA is TGTGCCAGCAGCTTCAAGAGGCTAGCGGGGGCCTACAATGAGCAGTTCTTC. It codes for CASSFKRLAGAYNEQFF.